This T cell receptor (beta chain) stems from a study of blood T cell repertoires in COVID-19. Looking at the study overall: From T cells, B-cell-depleted T cells, or PBMCs came the material, which was cDNA or gDNA.

Per germline, CDR1 ENHRY and CDR2 SYGVKD. The V and J ends lost 4 bases and 5 bases, in that order; junction bases with no gene match: 6. This CDR3 comprises 14 residues. Data came from immunoSEQ multiplex PCR; TCRdb stores just in-frame clones and leaves some out. The table includes approximately 500,000 clones, 85% to 90% detected once. This sequence was found in a woman aged 50 to 60 with COVID-19, enrolled during active disease. This chain connects TRBV10-3 to TRBJ2-5, with 8 bases lining up with TRBD2. Input material: peripheral blood. The DNA of the CDR3 is TGTGCCATCAGTGCTGGGACTAGGTCGGAGACCCAGTACTTC. Translation gives CAISAGTRSETQYF.